This entry lists 6 T cell receptor beta chains sequenced from one sample in a study of T cells in Graves' hyperthyroidism and ophthalmopathy. From RNA transcripts, TCR beta CDR3 regions were amplified. Using the HTBI primer set, a first-round RT-PCR was run on the TCR CDR3. MiXCR, applied by TCRdb to the multiplex PCR reads, yields one record per CDR3 protein. The sample yields about 300,000 distinct CDR3 sequences, about 19% seen once. Sequenced material: blood. Receptor source: a man aged 45-65 years with Graves' ophthalmopathy.

About this clonotype: Given a much more abundant clone one base away, this may be a read error. V gene TRBV2 combines with J gene TRBJ2-1, with 9 bases fitting TRBD2. The CDR3 covers 16 residues. Germline lookup yields CDR1 SNHLY and CDR2 FYNNEI. CDR3 sequence: CASGGALAGVYNGQFF. Written as DNA, the CDR3 is TGTGCCAGTGGCGGAGCGTTAGCGGGGGTCTACAATGGGCAGTTCTTC.

This clonotype was observed many times. V gene TRBV3-1 combines with J gene TRBJ2-7; TRBD1 matches at 7 bases. The germline CDR1 and CDR2 sequences are LGHDT and YNNKEL (reference sequence). The CDR3 spans 13 residues. Trimming took 5 bases from V and 8 from J; bases not matched to a gene: 9. The CDR3 spells CASSFRTGEKQYF. The DNA of the CDR3 is TGTGCCAGCAGCTTCCGGACAGGAGAGAAGCAGTACTTC.

This clonotype appeared a few times. The rearrangement uses TRBV5-1 and TRBJ2-1, with 8 bases identical to TRBD2. Germline loops: CDR1 SGHRS, CDR2 YFSETQ. The length of the CDR3 is 17 residues. The V gene end was trimmed by 5 bases and the J gene end by 5 bases; junction bases not matched to a gene: 15. The CDR3 loop reads CASSRYDRREVNNEQFF. The CDR3 DNA sequence: TGCGCCAGCAGTCGATACGATCGGCGGGAGGTTAACAATGAGCAGTTCTTC.

This clonotype has a handful of counts. The chain joins TRBV18 to TRBJ2-1, with TRBD2 matching 11 bases. Germline CDR1 and CDR2: KGHSH and LQKENI. Unmatched junction bases numbered 6, after V lost 5 bases and J lost 0 bases. The CDR3 is made up of 17 amino acids. The DNA for the CDR3 is TGTGCCAGCTCAAGGACTAGCGGGTTGAGCTCCTACAATGAGCAGTTCTTC. Protein: CASSRTSGLSSYNEQFF.

The chain joins TRBV7-3 to TRBJ2-3; D possibly uses TRBD1 or TRBD2 (7 bases each). CDR1 SGHTA and CDR2 FQGTGA come from the germline V gene. The CDR3 length is 16 residues. V shed 6 bases and J shed 4 bases, with 20 bases lying between them. CDR3 loop: CASSPDREGDPDTQYF. Here the CDR3 DNA reads TGTGCCAGCAGTCCCGACAGGGAGGGGGATCCAGATACGCAGTATTTT.

This clonotype has at least ten counts. This chain joins TRBV7-8 and TRBJ2-2, with 13 bases aligning to TRBD2. The J segment lost 1 base and the V segment lost 5 bases, leaving 4 bases of the junction unmatched. The CDR3 extends over 17 amino acids. Germline V gene data show CDR1 as SGHVS and CDR2 as FQNEAQ. The DNA for the CDR3 is TGTGCCAGCAGCCACGGGACTAGCGGGATGAACACCGGGGAGCTGTTTTTT. Translated, it gives CASSHGTSGMNTGELFF.